This TCR beta chain was identified during a study of Tregs in tolerant kidney transplant recipients. Regarding this clone: The read terminates 3 residues ahead of where the CDR3 ends, so the germline J gene completes it.

Measured with immunoSEQ multiplex PCR; TCRdb has only the in-frame clones, and not every one. The sample holds about 48,000 clones. This CDR3 has 14 amino acids. The V gene's germline CDR1 is LNHDA and CDR2 SQIVND (reference sequence). The trim removed 4 bases at V and 8 bases at J, leaving 4 bases unmatched. The TCR sequence derives from a human donor who received a combined kidney and bone marrow transplant. The chain employs TRBV19 and TRBJ2-1; TRBD1 matches at 11 bases. The specimen comprised CD4+ T cells from blood, sampled before the transplant. The sequenced CDR3 bases are TGTGCCAGTAGTAGGGACAGGGGGATCGATGAG. This sequence encodes CASSRDRGIDE. The whole CDR3 is CASSRDRGIDEQFF.